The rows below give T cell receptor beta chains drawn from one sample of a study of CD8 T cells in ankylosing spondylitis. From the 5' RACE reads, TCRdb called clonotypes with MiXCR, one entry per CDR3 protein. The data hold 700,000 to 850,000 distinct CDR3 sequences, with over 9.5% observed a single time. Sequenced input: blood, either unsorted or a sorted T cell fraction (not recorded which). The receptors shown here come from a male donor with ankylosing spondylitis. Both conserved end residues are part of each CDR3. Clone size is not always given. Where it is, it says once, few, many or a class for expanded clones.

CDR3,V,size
CASSLVSASGTYEQYF,TRBV5-1,few
CASSLVGRESEQFF,TRBV7-2,many
CASSLSGSILFSYEQYF,TRBV27,.
CSARDRRLAGGPYEQYF,TRBV20-1,.
CSASRSMNTEAFF,TRBV20-1,many
CASSPSEFNEQFF,TRBV7-2,.
CSASQGATQYF,TRBV20-1,.
CASRQLGLADFNEQFF,TRBV7-8,.
CSARDRRGGQSSYNEQFF,TRBV20-1,.
CASSYSPRRGEDEQFF,TRBV6-2/TRBV6-3,few
CASSQQGLAGRYNEQFF,TRBV4-2,few
CSADWGQGDNQPQHF,TRBV20-1,few
CSASGDKGTEAFF,TRBV20-1,.
CSARVGGRRETQYF,TRBV20-1,few
CASSDGGLTGANVLTF,TRBV7-8,once